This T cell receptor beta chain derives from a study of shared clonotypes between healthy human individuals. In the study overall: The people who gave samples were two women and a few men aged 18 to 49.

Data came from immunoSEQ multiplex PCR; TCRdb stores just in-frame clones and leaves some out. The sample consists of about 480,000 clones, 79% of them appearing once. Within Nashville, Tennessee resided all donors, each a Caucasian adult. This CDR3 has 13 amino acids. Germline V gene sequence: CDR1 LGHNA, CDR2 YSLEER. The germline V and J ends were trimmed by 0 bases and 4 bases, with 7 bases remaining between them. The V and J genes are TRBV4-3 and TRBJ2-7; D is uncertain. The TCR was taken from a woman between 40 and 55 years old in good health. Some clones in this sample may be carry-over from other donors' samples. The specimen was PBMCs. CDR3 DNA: TGCGCCAGCAGCCAAGATCACGGGTACGAGCAGTACTTC. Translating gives CASSQDHGYEQYF.